The rows below give T cell receptor beta chains drawn from one sample of a study of persistence of HIV-infected CD4 T cells. TCRdb's copy holds only in-frame clones and misses some; the assay was immunoSEQ multiplex PCR. The repertoire holds tens of thousands of clones, with about 87% as singletons. No antigen has been assigned to these receptors. The starting material was CD4+ T cells sorted from PBMCs after approximately 18-hour stimulation, obtained from a patient who received antiretroviral therapy. These receptors were obtained from an adult woman with HIV who was CMV-seropositive. The conserved cysteine and the conserved F or W are not part of the CDR3 here. The order of the fields is J gene, V gene, CDR3 protein.

TRBJ1-5,TRBV7-8,ASSPDVGFLPQH
TRBJ2-2,TRBV6-5,ASSYAGTGELF
TRBJ1-2,TRBV27,ASSLARTGNYGYT
TRBJ1-5,TRBV19,ASSIGATNQPQH
TRBJ2-1,TRBV23-1,ASSQAGLVGEQF
TRBJ1-1,TRBV21-1,ASSARTDQAF
TRBJ2-3,TRBV7-3,ASSLQGAGNTDTQY
TRBJ2-1,TRBV10-1,ASSPGTGGKNEQF
TRBJ1-2,TRBV3-1/TRBV3-2,ASSQSQRTYGYT
TRBJ2-4,TRBV2,ASSEAWGGAKNIQY
TRBJ1-3,TRBV5-1,ASDGTGGSGNTIY
TRBJ1-2,TRBV10-3,AISEPTEHGYGYT
TRBJ2-2,TRBV6-5,ATRTGGTGELF
TRBJ1-6,TRBV5-4,ATEPQPDRLSPLH
TRBJ1-3,TRBV5-1,ASSLEVQGSGNTIY
TRBJ1-1,TRBV10-3,AISEPGGFNTEAF
TRBJ1-2,TRBV27,ASSLEGTGGSGYT
TRBJ2-1,TRBV27,ASSPRDRVYEQF
TRBJ2-5,TRBV3-1/TRBV3-2,ASSQPNRVPRETQY
TRBJ1-1,TRBV3-1/TRBV3-2,ASSQEAIGARGEAF
TRBJ2-6,TRBV5-1,ASSFDSGGANVLT
TRBJ1-6,TRBV5-1,ASSFTGSPGSPLH
TRBJ1-2,TRBV5-5,ASSLQSPFNYGYT
TRBJ1-2,TRBV28,ASSLPPTGAYGYT
TRBJ2-2,TRBV5-1,ASSLVGQGVYWELF
TRBJ1-5,TRBV30,AWKGQGNQPQH
TRBJ1-2,TRBV2,ASVTDRGRYGYT
TRBJ2-1,TRBV19,ASSIGAGGPYEQF
TRBJ1-1,TRBV18,ASSEAALGNTEAF
TRBJ2-1,TRBV3-1/TRBV3-2,ASSQDGGTDNEQF
TRBJ2-3,TRBV2,ASTRTDTSTDTQY
TRBJ1-5,TRBV19,ASSYVGGTYNQPQH
TRBJ1-2,TRBV18,ASSPSGGSGYT
TRBJ2-3,TRBV11-3,ASSLGTDTQY
TRBJ1-3,TRBV5-5,ASSLWGSGSGNTIY
TRBJ1-6,TRBV30,AWSAQRSGPLH
TRBJ2-7,TRBV29-1,SVEGGQAVEQY
TRBJ1-3,TRBV30,AWIPTGPGNTIY
TRBJ2-1,TRBV6-4,ASSDLVNEQF
TRBJ2-2,TRBV24-1,ATSDLTAPNTGELF
TRBJ1-1,TRBV7-3,ASSRDRAGTEAF
TRBJ1-5,TRBV2,ASRGDSPGSNQPQH
TRBJ1-1,TRBV18,ASSRQGDTEAF
TRBJ2-2,TRBV29-1,SVSERGLNTGELF
TRBJ2-3,TRBV10-1,ASSESTAADTQY
TRBJ2-5,TRBV3-1/TRBV3-2,ASSQQGAWGETQY
TRBJ2-3,TRBV7-3,ASSLLGTSGGLSTDTQY
TRBJ1-1,TRBV29-1,SAHRGRNTEAF
TRBJ1-5,TRBV6-1,ASSESGGIQPQH
TRBJ1-2,TRBV2,ASSPTEIYGYT
TRBJ1-1,TRBV19,ASRGDRANTEAF
TRBJ2-3,TRBV29-1,SVVRGPDTQY
TRBJ2-3,TRBV19,ASSSTGVDTQY
TRBJ2-1,TRBV12-3/TRBV12-4,ASSPPWGEQF
TRBJ2-5,TRBV18,ASSPPAGQETQY
TRBJ2-2,TRBV2,ASSLSGGTGELF
TRBJ2-3,TRBV6-5,ATKISSTDTQY
TRBJ1-1,TRBV10-2,ASSRQVRDTEAF
TRBJ1-1,TRBV24-1,ATSANRQVIMNTEAF
TRBJ1-3,TRBV30,AWSGTGGSGNTIY